One sample yielded the 23 T cell receptor beta chains listed below, sequenced in a study of T cells in women clearing cervical HPV infection. The protocol was immunoSEQ multiplex PCR, while the TCRdb copy is restricted to in-frame clones and leaves out a portion. Its clone listing holds about 48,000 clones. Sample: blood buffy coat. All receptors derive from a woman between 18 and 75 years old with a cervical HPV16 infection that either progressed to CIN3+ or cleared (not recorded which).

A note on this clone: Read coverage stops 3 residues before the CDR3 terminus; the germline J gene supplies the remainder. The V gene is TRBV7-3, the J gene TRBJ2-3; the match to TRBD1 covers 7 bases. This CDR3 has 15 residues. Germline CDR1 SGHTA, CDR2 FQGTGA. Trimming took 2 bases from V and 7 from J; bases not matched to a gene: 9. The sequenced part of the CDR3 DNA is TGTGCCAGCAGCTTAGCTGGGACAGTCCCACATACG. This gives the protein CASSLAGTVPHT. The whole CDR3 is CASSLAGTVPHTQYF.

A remark on this clone: The missing CDR3 end, 3 residues past where the read stops, is filled in from the germline J gene. The J gene is TRBJ2-4, the V gene TRBV9; TRBD2 aligns across 11 bases. V shed 4 bases and J 1 base; nucleotides not matched to a gene: 10. The CDR3 sequence is 18 residues long. Per germline, CDR1 SGDLS and CDR2 YYNGEE. The CDR3 DNA, read in part, is TGTGCCAGCAGCCCCGGGCTTACTAGCGGGAGTGCCAAAAACATT. The encoded protein is CASSPGLTSGSAKNI. The CDR3 in full is CASSPGLTSGSAKNIQYF.

In the case of this clone: Read coverage stops 3 residues before the CDR3 terminus; the germline J gene supplies the remainder. V usage is TRBV18 and J usage is TRBJ2-1, with TRBD2 matching over 11 bases. The CDR3 spans 14 residues. With V trimmed by 4 bases and J by 5 bases, 1 base remained unmatched. CDR1 and CDR2 from the germline V gene are KGHSH and LQKENI. CDR3 sequence reads: CASSRLAGNNEQFF. The DNA read from the CDR3 is TGTGCCAGCTCACGACTAGCGGGGAACAATGAG.

As to this clone: The read ends 3 residues early relative to the CDR3; the germline J gene fills the gap. This rearrangement joins TRBV6-1 to TRBJ2-1; tentatively, D is TRBD2 (7 bases). CDR3 length equals 14 residues. Germline values: CDR1 MNHNS, CDR2 SASEGT. V gave up 4 bases and J gave up 3 bases, with 10 bases separating them. The CDR3 sequence is CASSGGGYYNEQFF. Incomplete CDR3 DNA: TGTGCCAGCAGTGGGGGGGGCTACTACAATGAG.

Turning to this clone: The CDR3 end lies 3 residues beyond the end of the read and is filled in from the germline J gene. The genes are TRBV20-1 and TRBJ2-7; 7 nucleotides match TRBD2. The germline CDR1 and CDR2 sequences are DFQATT and SNEGSKA (reference sequence). The CDR3 has 15 residues. With 3 bases clipped from V and 0 bases from J, the junction kept 8 bases outside the gene matches. CDR3 DNA, as far as it was read: TGCAGTGCTAGGCCCCCTCGGACTAGCTCCTACGAG. As protein: CSARPPRTSSYE. The entire CDR3 reads CSARPPRTSSYEQYF.

About this clone: Coverage ceases 3 residues before the CDR3 finishes, and the germline J gene fills in the end. The chain has TRBV19 and TRBJ2-7, with D perhaps TRBD1 (6 bases). Germline CDR1 and CDR2: LNHDA and SQIVND (reference sequence). The V end lost 3 bases, the J end lost 3 bases, and 12 bases lay between the germline ends. This CDR3 comprises 14 residues. CDR3 protein: CASSIPGVHYEQYF. The CDR3 DNA, read in part, is TGTGCCAGTAGTATCCCAGGGGTTCACTACGAG.

On this clone: The CDR3 end lies 3 residues beyond the end of the read and is filled in from the germline J gene. The genes are TRBV28 and TRBJ2-7; 8 bases align to TRBD1. The CDR3 has 17 amino acids. The germline gives CDR1 MDHEN, CDR2 SYDVKM. V shed 4 bases, J shed 2 bases, and the junction held 13 bases outside the gene matches. The covered CDR3 bases are TGTGCCAGCAGTTCCCCGGTGTATCGGACAGGGACCTACGAG. As protein: CASSSPVYRTGTYE. The whole CDR3 region reads CASSSPVYRTGTYEQYF.

A word on this clone: From the germline J gene comes the end of the CDR3, since the read stops 3 residues before it. The V gene is TRBV7-3, the J gene TRBJ2-2; perhaps TRBD1 as D (6 bases). CDR3 length: 15 residues. CDR1 is SGHTA and CDR2 is FQGTGA in the germline V gene. V dropped 5 bases and J dropped 1 base, with 11 bases sitting between them. The covered CDR3 bases are TGTGCCAGCAGCCCCCTGACAGGGAACACCGGGGAG. This encodes CASSPLTGNTGE. The whole CDR3 is CASSPLTGNTGELFF.

Comments on this clone: The read falls 3 residues short of the CDR3 end, and the missing part is taken from the germline J gene. This chain uses TRBV5-4 with TRBJ2-7; 9 bases match TRBD2. J lost 5 bases, V lost 2 bases, and 8 bases had no gene match. Germline V gene lookup returns CDR1 SGHNT and CDR2 YYREEE (reference sequence). The CDR3 sequence is 15 residues long. This CDR3 is CASSLERTSDNEQYF. Partial CDR3 DNA: TGTGCCAGCAGCTTAGAAAGGACTAGCGATAACGAG.

With regard to this clone: The read gets to within 3 residues of the CDR3 end, and the germline J gene fills in the rest. The J gene is TRBJ2-1, the V gene TRBV5-1, with TRBD2 matching over 8 bases. V trimming: 7 bases; J trimming: 8 bases; junction bases outside the gene matches: 11. Germline V lookup: CDR1 SGHRS, CDR2 YFSETQ. This CDR3 contains 14 residues. The chain's CDR3 is CASCPGLVADEQFF. The covered CDR3 bases are TGCGCCAGCTGTCCGGGACTAGTGGCCGATGAG.

For this clone: From the germline J gene comes the end of the CDR3, since the read stops 3 residues before it. The chain has TRBV5-4 and TRBJ1-4, with 8 bases aligning to TRBD1. Germline trimming cut 4 bases from V and 8 bases from J; bases unmatched to any gene: 10. The CDR3 has 15 amino acids. Germline V gene data show CDR1 as SGHNT and CDR2 as YYREEE (reference sequence). The CDR3 spells CASSDLQGAGEKLFF. The covered CDR3 bases are TGTGCCAGCAGCGATCTTCAGGGGGCGGGAGAAAAA.

Worth noting for this clone: The read gets to within 3 residues of the CDR3 end, and the germline J gene fills in the rest. The rearrangement joins TRBV16 to TRBJ2-3; maybe TRBD1 (5 bases). The CDR3 spans 16 residues. CDR1 KGHSY and CDR2 FQNENV come from the germline V gene. The DNA read from the CDR3 is TGTGCCAGCAGCCAATTCGGAGACAGCCCCGTAGCCGCG. It codes for CASSQFGDSPVAA. From start to end, the CDR3 is CASSQFGDSPVAAQYF.

Note on this clone: The CDR3 extends 3 residues past the end of the read, so its final part is completed from the germline J gene. The chain couples TRBV19 to TRBJ2-7; TRBD2 is a possible D gene (6 bases). V lost 6 bases and J lost 2, with 14 bases in between. Germline V gives CDR1 LNHDA, CDR2 SQIVND (reference sequence). The CDR3 loop spans 14 amino acids. The CDR3 sequence is CASRNLGGAYEQYF. Partial CDR3 DNA: TGTGCCAGTAGGAACTTGGGGGGAGCCTACGAG.

Remarks on this clone: The CDR3 end falls 3 residues outside the read, so it is completed with the germline J gene. The rearrangement links TRBV7-3 to TRBJ1-5, with 8 bases that match TRBD1. Germline lookup yields CDR1 SGHTA and CDR2 FQGTGA. The CDR3 has 20 residues. The V segment lost 1 base and the J segment 1 base; nucleotides outside the gene matches: 15. The CDR3 protein is CASSLKGEQGEGGSNQPQHF. CDR3 DNA, as far as it was read: TGTGCCAGCAGCTTAAAAGGTGAACAGGGGGAGGGTGGGAGCAATCAGCCC.

Note on this clone: The sequence runs out 3 residues before the end of the CDR3; the remainder is reconstructed from the germline J gene. The chain has TRBV2 and TRBJ2-5, with TRBD2 matching 10 bases. J gave up 5 bases and V 4 bases, and 7 bases lay outside the gene matches. Germline values: CDR1 SNHLY, CDR2 FYNNEI. The CDR3 has 15 residues. CDR3 region: CASSGERGGRETQYF. The part of the CDR3 DNA that was read is TGTGCCAGCAGTGGAGAGCGGGGGGGGAGGGAGACC. Looking up the rest from reference TRBV2 and TRBJ2-5 gives the full variable domain: EPEVTQTPSHQVTQMGQEVILRCVPISNHLYFYWYRQILGQKVEFLVSFYNNEISEKSEIFDDQFSVERPDGSNFTLKIRSTKLEDSAMYFCASSGERGGRETQYFGPGTRLLVL.

About this clone itself: The CDR3 end is not reached by the read, which stops 3 residues before it; the germline J gene fills it in. V gene TRBV7-2 combines with J gene TRBJ2-1; D unclear. Germline V CDR1 and CDR2: SGHTA, FQGNSA. The CDR3 is made up of 15 amino acids. V shed 2 bases and J shed 7 bases, with 15 bases lying between them. CDR3 DNA (partial): TGTGCCAGCAGCTTATATCCCGGAGCGACTAATGAG. It yields the protein CASSLYPGATNE. The complete CDR3 protein is CASSLYPGATNEQFF.

About this clone itself: The sequenced fragment ends 3 residues before the CDR3 boundary, so the rest is inferred from the germline J gene. The genes are TRBV20-1 and TRBJ2-1; D is perhaps TRBD2 (6 bases). The length of the CDR3 is 14 residues. CDR1 is DFQATT and CDR2 is SNEGSKA in the germline V gene (reference sequence). Trimming took 3 bases from V and 5 from J, leaving 14 bases between them. This CDR3 is CSASIRTTHNEQFF. The CDR3 bases that were read are TGCAGTGCTAGTATCCGGACTACCCACAATGAG.

Points on this clone: The read finishes 3 residues shy of the CDR3 end, and the germline J gene is used to complete it. The chain combines TRBV10-2 with TRBJ1-2, with a possible D match to TRBD1 (5 bases). Germline assignment: CDR1 WSHSY and CDR2 SAAADI. The CDR3 is made up of 15 amino acids. V was pared by 0 bases and J by 6 bases, with 14 bases between. The covered CDR3 bases are TGCGCCAGCAGTGAGTCGACGGACACCGGCAATGGC. This encodes CASSESTDTGNG. The entire CDR3 is CASSESTDTGNGYTF.

With regard to this clone: The observed sequence ends 3 residues before the CDR3 terminus, with the missing tail filled in from the germline J gene. The chain uses TRBV12-5 and TRBJ2-1; 11 bases agree with TRBD2. Germline V gene lookup returns CDR1 LGHNT and CDR2 FRNRAP. There are 15 residues in the CDR3. The junction had 4 bases not matched to a gene; V was cut back by 5 bases and J by 4 bases. CDR3: CASGIAGGLYNEQFF. The sequenced part of the CDR3 DNA is TGTGCTAGTGGTATAGCGGGGGGGCTTTACAATGAG.

Worth noting for this clone: The sequenced fragment ends 3 residues before the CDR3 boundary, so the rest is inferred from the germline J gene. The chain couples TRBV6-2 or TRBV6-3 to TRBJ2-1, with 10 nucleotides matching TRBD2. V shed 5 bases, J shed 4 bases, and the junction held 8 bases outside the gene matches. From germline, CDR1 is MNHEY and CDR2 SVGEGT. This CDR3 is built from 16 residues. The sequenced CDR3 bases are TGTGCCAGCAGTCCCGGCACTAGCGGGGTGTACAATGAG. Translating it yields CASSPGTSGVYNE. The CDR3, in full, reads CASSPGTSGVYNEQFF.

As regards this clone: The CDR3 extends 3 residues past the end of the read, so its final part is completed from the germline J gene. V usage is TRBV6-2 or TRBV6-3 and J usage is TRBJ2-7; 10 nucleotides line up with TRBD2. Looked up from germline, CDR1 is MNHEY and CDR2 is SVGEGT. This CDR3 spans 16 amino acids. Losses at the gene ends were 6 bases for V and 6 bases for J; bases not matched to a gene: 14. CDR3 DNA, as far as it was read: TGTGCCAGCAGCCACAGAGCGGGGGGGATGCTCCTCGAG. It codes for CASSHRAGGMLLE. The full CDR3 protein is CASSHRAGGMLLEQYF.

In the case of this clone: From the germline J gene comes the end of the CDR3, since the read stops 3 residues before it. This sequence joins TRBV7-9 and TRBJ2-5, with 8 bases lining up with TRBD1. The length of the CDR3 is 14 residues. Germline V gives CDR1 SEHNR, CDR2 FQNEAQ (reference sequence). V lost 4 bases to trimming and J lost 4 bases; unmatched junction nucleotides: 5. The CDR3 bases that were read are TGTGCCAGCAGCTGGGACAGGCGACTAGAGACC. Translated, it gives CASSWDRRLET. The CDR3, in full, reads CASSWDRRLETQYF.

Notes on this clone: The read falls 3 residues short of the CDR3 end, and the missing part is taken from the germline J gene. The chain employs TRBV20-1 and TRBJ2-5; 13 nucleotides align to TRBD2. Germline CDR1 reads DFQATT; CDR2 reads SNEGSKA (reference sequence). The CDR3 totals 15 residues. Losses at the gene ends were 3 bases for V and 3 bases for J; bases not matched to a gene: 4. CDR3 sequence: CSASLGTSGKETQYF. The covered CDR3 bases are TGCAGTGCTAGTCTCGGGACTAGCGGGAAAGAGACC.